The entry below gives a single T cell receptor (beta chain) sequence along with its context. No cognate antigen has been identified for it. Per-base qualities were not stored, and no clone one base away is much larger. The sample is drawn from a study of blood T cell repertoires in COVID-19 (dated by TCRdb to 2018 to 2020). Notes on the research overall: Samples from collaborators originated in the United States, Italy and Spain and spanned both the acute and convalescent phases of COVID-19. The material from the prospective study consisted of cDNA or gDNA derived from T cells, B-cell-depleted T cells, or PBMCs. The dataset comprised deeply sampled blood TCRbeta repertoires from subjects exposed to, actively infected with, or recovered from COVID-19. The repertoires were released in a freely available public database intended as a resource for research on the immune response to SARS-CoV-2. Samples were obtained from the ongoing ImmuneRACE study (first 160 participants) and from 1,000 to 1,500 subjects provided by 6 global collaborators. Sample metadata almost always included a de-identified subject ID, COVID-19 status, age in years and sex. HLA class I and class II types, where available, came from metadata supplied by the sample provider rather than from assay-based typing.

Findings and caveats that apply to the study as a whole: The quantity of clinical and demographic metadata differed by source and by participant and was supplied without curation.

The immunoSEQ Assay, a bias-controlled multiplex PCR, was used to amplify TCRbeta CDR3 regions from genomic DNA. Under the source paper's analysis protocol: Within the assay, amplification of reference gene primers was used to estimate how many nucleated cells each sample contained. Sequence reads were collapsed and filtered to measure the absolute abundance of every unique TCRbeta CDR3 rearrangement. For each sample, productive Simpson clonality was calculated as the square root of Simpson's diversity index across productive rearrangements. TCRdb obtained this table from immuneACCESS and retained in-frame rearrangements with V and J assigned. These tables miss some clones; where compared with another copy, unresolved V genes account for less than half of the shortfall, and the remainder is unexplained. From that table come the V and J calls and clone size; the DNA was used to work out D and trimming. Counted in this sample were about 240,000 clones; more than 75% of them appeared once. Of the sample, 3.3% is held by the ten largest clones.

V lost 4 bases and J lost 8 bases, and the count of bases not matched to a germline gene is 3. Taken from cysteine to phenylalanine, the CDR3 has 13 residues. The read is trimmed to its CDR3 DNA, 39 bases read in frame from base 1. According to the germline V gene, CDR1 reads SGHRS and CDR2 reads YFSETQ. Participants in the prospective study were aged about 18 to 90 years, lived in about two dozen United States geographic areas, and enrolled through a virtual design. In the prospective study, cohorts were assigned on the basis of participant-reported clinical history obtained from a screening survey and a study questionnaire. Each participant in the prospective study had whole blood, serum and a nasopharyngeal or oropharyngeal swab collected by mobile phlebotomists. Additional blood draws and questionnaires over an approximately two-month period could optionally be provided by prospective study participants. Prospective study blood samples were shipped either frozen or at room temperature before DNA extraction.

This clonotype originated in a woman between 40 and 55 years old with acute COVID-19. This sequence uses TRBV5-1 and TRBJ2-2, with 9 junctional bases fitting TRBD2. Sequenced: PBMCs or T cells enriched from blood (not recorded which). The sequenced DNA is TGCGCCAGCAGCGTAGCGGGAGTGGGGGAGCTGTTTTTT. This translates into CASSVAGVGELFF.